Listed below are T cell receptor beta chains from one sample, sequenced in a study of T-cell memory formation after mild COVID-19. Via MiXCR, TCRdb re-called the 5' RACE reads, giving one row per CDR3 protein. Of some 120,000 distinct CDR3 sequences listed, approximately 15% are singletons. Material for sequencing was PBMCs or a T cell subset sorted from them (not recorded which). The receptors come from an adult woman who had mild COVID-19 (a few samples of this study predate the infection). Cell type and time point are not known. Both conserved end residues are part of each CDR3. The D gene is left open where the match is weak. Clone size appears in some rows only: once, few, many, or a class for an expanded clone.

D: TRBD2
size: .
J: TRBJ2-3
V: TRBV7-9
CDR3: CASSSWGGRTDTQYF
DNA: TGTGCCAGCAGCTCCTGGGGAGGGAGGACAGATACGCAGTATTTT

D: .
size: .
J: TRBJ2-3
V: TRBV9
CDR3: CASSVAPTDTQYF
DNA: TGTGCCAGCAGCGTAGCCCCCACAGATACGCAGTATTTT

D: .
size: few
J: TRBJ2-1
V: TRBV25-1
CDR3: CASGDTSYNEQFF
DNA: TGTGCCAGTGGAGATACCTCCTACAATGAGCAGTTCTTC

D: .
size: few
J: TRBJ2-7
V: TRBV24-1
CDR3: CAAGQNYEQYF
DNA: TGTGCCGCGGGACAGAACTACGAGCAGTACTTC

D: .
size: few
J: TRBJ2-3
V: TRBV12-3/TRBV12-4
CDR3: CASISQGNSRTDTQYF
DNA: TGTGCCAGCATTTCCCAGGGGAACAGCCGCACAGATACGCAGTATTTT

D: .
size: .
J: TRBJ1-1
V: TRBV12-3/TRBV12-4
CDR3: CASSSPDGRYTEAFF
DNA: TGTGCCAGCAGTTCCCCGGATGGGAGGTACACTGAAGCTTTCTTT

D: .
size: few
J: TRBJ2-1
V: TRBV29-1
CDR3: CSVTHNEQFF
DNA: TGCAGCGTCACCCATAATGAGCAGTTCTTC

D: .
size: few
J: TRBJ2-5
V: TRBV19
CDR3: CASSYGGEETQYF
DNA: TGTGCCAGTAGTTACGGTGGGGAAGAGACCCAGTACTTC

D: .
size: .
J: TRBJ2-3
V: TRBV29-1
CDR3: CSVEVTFTDTQYF
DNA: TGCAGCGTTGAAGTCACTTTCACAGATACGCAGTATTTT

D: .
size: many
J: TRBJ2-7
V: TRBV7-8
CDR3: CASSLFETQGGEQYF
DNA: TGTGCCAGCAGCTTATTTGAGACGCAGGGTGGAGAGCAGTACTTC

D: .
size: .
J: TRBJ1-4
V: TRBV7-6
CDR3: CASSQQGKYEKLFF
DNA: TGTGCCAGCAGCCAGCAGGGAAAATACGAAAAACTGTTTTTT

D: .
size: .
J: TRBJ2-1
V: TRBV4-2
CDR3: CASSHAILGGRNEQFF
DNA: TGTGCCAGCAGCCACGCGATACTAGGGGGGCGCAATGAGCAGTTCTTC

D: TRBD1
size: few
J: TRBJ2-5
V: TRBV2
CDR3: CASRRTGNAQETQYF
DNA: TGTGCCAGCAGGAGGACAGGGAACGCACAAGAGACCCAGTACTTC

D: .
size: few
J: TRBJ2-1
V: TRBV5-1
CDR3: CASSSQALSYNEQFF
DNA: TGCGCCAGCAGCTCCCAGGCCCTCTCCTACAATGAGCAGTTCTTC

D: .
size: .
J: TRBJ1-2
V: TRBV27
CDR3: CASSFTGSIRGYTF
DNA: TGTGCCAGCAGTTTTACAGGGTCGATAAGAGGCTACACCTTC

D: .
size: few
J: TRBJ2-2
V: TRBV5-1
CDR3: CASSLEEENTGELFF
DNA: TGCGCCAGCAGCTTAGAAGAGGAAAACACCGGGGAGCTGTTTTTT

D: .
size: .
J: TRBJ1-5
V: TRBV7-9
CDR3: CASSLLGQPQHF
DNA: TGTGCCAGCAGCTTACTGGGTCAGCCCCAGCATTTT